The clone carrying this TCR beta chain was counted between two and nine times. Its target is not known. Treatment defined: over 15 received Ad26.COV2.S at low or high dose, single or two shots; a few received placebo; per-sample allocation not given. Collection of samples fell on day 63 after the first vaccine or placebo injection. These data belong to a study of Ad26.COV2.S vaccination and SARS-CoV-2 variants. Measured with immunoSEQ multiplex PCR; TCRdb has only the in-frame clones, and not every one. The sample contains some 370,000 clones, 83% of which appear only once. Overall study findings and caveats: Relative to placebo recipients, vaccine recipients exhibited elevated spike-specific TCR breadth. Breadth and depth estimates from TCRs may understate total T cell responses.

The starting material was peripheral blood, obtained in a trial of Ad26.COV2.S vaccine versus placebo. The clonotype originates from a person between 18 and 65 years old who received the Ad26.COV2.S COVID-19 vaccine or a placebo.

The CDR3, as DNA: TGCGCCAGCAGCCAAGCGGTTGGGAAACAGTACTTC. Its translation: CASSQAVGKQYF. V is TRBV4-1 and J is TRBJ2-7; D is unresolved. Trimming shortened V by 1 base and J by 10 bases, and 11 bases separated the two germline ends. This CDR3 is built from 12 residues. CDR1 is MGHRA, CDR2 YSYEKL, per germline.